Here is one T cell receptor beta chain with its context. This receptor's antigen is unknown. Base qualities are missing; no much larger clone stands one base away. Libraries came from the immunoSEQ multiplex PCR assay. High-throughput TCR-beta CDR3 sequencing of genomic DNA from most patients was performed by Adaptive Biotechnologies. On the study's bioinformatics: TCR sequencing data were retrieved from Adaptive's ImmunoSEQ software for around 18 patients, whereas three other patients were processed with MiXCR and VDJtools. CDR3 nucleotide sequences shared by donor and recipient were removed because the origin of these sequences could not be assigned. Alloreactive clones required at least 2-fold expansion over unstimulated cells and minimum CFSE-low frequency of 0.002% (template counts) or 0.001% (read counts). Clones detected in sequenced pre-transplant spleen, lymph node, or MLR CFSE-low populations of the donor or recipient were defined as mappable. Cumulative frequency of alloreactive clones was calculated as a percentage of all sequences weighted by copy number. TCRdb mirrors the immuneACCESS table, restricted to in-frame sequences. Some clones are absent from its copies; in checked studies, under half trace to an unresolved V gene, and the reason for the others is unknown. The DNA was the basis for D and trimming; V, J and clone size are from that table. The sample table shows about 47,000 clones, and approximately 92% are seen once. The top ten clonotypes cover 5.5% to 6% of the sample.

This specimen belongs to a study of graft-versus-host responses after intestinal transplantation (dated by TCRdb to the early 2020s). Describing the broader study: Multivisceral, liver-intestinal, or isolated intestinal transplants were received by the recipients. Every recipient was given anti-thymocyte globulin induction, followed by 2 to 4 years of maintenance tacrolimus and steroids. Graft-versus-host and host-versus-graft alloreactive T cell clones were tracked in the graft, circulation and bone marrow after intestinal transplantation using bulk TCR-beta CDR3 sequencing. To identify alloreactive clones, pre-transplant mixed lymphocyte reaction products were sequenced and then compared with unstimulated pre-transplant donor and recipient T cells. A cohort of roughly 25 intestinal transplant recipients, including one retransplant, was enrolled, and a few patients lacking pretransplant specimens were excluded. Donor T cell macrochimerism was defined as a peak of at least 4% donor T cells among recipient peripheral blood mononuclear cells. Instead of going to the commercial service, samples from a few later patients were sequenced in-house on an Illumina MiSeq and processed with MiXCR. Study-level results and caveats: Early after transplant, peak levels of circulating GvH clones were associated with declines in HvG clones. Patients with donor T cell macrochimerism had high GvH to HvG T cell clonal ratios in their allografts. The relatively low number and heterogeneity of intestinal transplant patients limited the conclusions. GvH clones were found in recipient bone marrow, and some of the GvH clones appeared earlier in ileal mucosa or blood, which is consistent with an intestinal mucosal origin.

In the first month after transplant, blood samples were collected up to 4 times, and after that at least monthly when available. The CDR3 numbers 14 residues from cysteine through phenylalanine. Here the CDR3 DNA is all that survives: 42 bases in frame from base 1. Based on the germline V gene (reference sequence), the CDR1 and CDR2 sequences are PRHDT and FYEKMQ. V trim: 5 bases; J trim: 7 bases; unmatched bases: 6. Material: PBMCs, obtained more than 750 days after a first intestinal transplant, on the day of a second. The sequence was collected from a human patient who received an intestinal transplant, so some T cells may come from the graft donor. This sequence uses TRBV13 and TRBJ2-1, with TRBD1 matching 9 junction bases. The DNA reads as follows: TGTGCCAGCAGCGGTGGGACAGGGCGGAATGAGCAGTTCTTC. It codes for CASSGGTGRNEQFF.